These 8 T cell receptor beta chains originate from one sample sequenced in a study of T cell responses to AZD1222 COVID-19 vaccine. The repertoire was sequenced with immunoSEQ multiplex PCR; TCRdb's copy has only in-frame clones and lacks some. This sample has roughly 120,000 clones, with roughly 87% found just once. This specimen was peripheral blood, taken on day 0 of AZD1222 vaccination. The receptors come from an adult in good health.

This clone has a single count. V gene TRBV6-5 combines with J gene TRBJ1-6; 7 positions match TRBD1. The junction had 13 bases not matched to a gene; V was cut back by 8 bases and J by 9 bases. The length of the CDR3 is 15 residues. Germline lookup yields CDR1 MNHEY and CDR2 SVGAGI. The CDR3 DNA follows: TGTGCCAGCTCCGACAGACAGGGCGTCCTTTCACCCCTCCACTTT. Amino acid sequence: CASSDRQGVLSPLHF.

This chain links TRBV4-3 with TRBJ2-1; 9 nucleotides line up with TRBD1. Germline V CDR1 and CDR2: LGHNA, YSLEER. The J segment lost 2 bases and the V segment lost 4 bases, leaving 3 bases of the junction unmatched. The CDR3 contains 15 residues. DNA of the CDR3: TGCGCCAGCAGCCTTTGGGACAGGGCCTACAATGAGCAGTTCTTC. Its protein product is CASSLWDRAYNEQFF.

V is TRBV7-8 and J is TRBJ1-6, with TRBD1 as a possible D gene (5 bases). Germline V lookup: CDR1 SGHVS, CDR2 FQNEAQ. CDR3 length: 16 residues. V dropped 1 base and J dropped 8 bases, with 15 bases sitting between them. CDR3 DNA sequence: TGTGCCAGCAGCTTAGTTGAGGGGCGCGCGGATTCACCCCTCCACTTT. Translated: CASSLVEGRADSPLHF. Full variable domain (remainder filled in from reference TRBV7-8 and TRBJ1-6): GAGVSQSPRYKVAKRGQDVALRCDPISGHVSLFWYQQALGQGPEFLTYFQNEAQLDKSGLPSDRFFAERPEGSVSTLKIQRTQQEDSAVYLCASSLVEGRADSPLHFGNGTRLTVT.

J is TRBJ2-5 and V is TRBV10-3, with TRBD1 identical over 10 bases. The CDR3 runs 15 residues. Unmatched junction bases numbered 6, after V lost 6 bases and J lost 2 bases. Germline values: CDR1 ENHRY, CDR2 SYGVKD. CDR3 protein: CAIRGTGALQETQYF. CDR3 nucleotide sequence: TGTGCCATCAGGGGGACAGGGGCGCTACAAGAGACCCAGTACTTC.

This chain joins TRBV7-9 and TRBJ2-3; possible D gene TRBD2, 5 bases. This CDR3 contains 14 residues. Per the germline V gene, CDR1 is SEHNR and CDR2 is FQNEAQ (reference sequence). Trimming cost V 6 bases and J 5 bases, with 15 bases left between them. This CDR3 reads CASSPKSGGDTQYF. The CDR3 DNA sequence: TGTGCCAGCAGTCCTAAATCTGGAGGAGATACGCAGTATTTT.

The genes are TRBV18 and TRBJ1-3, with TRBD1 matching 7 bases. CDR1 is KGHSH, CDR2 LQKENI, per germline. V shed 3 bases, J shed 4 bases, and the junction held 3 bases outside the gene matches. CDR3 length: 14 residues. Written as DNA, the CDR3 is TGTGCCAGCTCACCGGGGACAGACGGAAACACCATATATTTT. This translates into CASSPGTDGNTIYF.

The CDR3 region has the DNA TGCGCCAGCAGAAAGATGAGGACAGAGGAAGAAAAACTGTTTTTT. Amino acid sequence: CASRKMRTEEEKLFF. This rearrangement joins TRBV5-1 to TRBJ1-4, with D perhaps matching TRBD1 (6 bases). CDR1 SGHRS and CDR2 YFSETQ come from the germline V gene. V was trimmed by 5 bases and J by 8 bases, leaving 19 bases between them. This CDR3 is 15 amino acids long.

The chain employs TRBV19 and TRBJ2-4, with 9 bases lining up with TRBD1. Trimming cost V 4 bases and J 5 bases; bases outside gene matches: 3. This CDR3 contains 14 residues. The germline gives CDR1 LNHDA, CDR2 SQIVND (reference sequence). CDR3 loop: CASSTRDRENIQYF. CDR3 coding DNA: TGTGCCAGTAGTACCCGGGACAGGGAAAACATTCAGTACTTC.